These 11 T cell receptor beta chains share one sample of origin, sequenced in a study of blood T cell repertoires in COVID-19. Measured with immunoSEQ multiplex PCR; TCRdb has only the in-frame clones, and not every one. The sample records around 130,000 clones, roughly 86% being singletons. Material for sequencing was peripheral blood. Receptors were obtained from a human donor in a cohort sampled during active COVID-19.

This clone was seen a few times. V gene TRBV5-4 combines with J gene TRBJ1-1; 7 nucleotides agree with TRBD1. CDR3 length: 14 amino acids. Germline V gene data show CDR1 as SGHNT and CDR2 as YYREEE (reference sequence). V shed 6 bases and J 2 bases; nucleotides not matched to a gene: 7. The CDR3 is CASTPGTDNTEAFF. In DNA form, the CDR3 reads TGTGCCAGCACCCCCGGGACAGATAACACTGAAGCTTTCTTT.

The V and J genes are TRBV2 and TRBJ2-3; 9 bases map to TRBD1. Germline CDR1 and CDR2: SNHLY and FYNNEI. This CDR3 contains 18 residues. V shed 8 bases and J 5 bases; nucleotides not matched to a gene: 20. The CDR3 spells CASAETGTGWELGDTQYF. CDR3 bases: TGTGCCAGCGCCGAGACCGGGACAGGGTGGGAATTGGGAGATACGCAGTATTTT. The full variable domain, its missing parts supplied by reference TRBV2 and TRBJ2-3, is EPEVTQTPSHQVTQMGQEVILRCVPISNHLYFYWYRQILGQKVEFLVSFYNNEISEKSEIFDDQFSVERPDGSNFTLKIRSTKLEDSAMYFCASAETGTGWELGDTQYFGPGTRLTVL.

The chain recombines TRBV28 with TRBJ2-1, with 8 bases identical to TRBD2. V lost 9 bases to trimming and J lost 9 bases; unmatched junction nucleotides: 13. This CDR3 is 14 amino acids long. CDR1 MDHEN and CDR2 SYDVKM come from the germline V gene. The CDR3 DNA reads TGTGCCAGTCTCCGGACCAGCGGGAGAGGTGAGCAGTTCTTC. Translating it yields CASLRTSGRGEQFF.

The CDR3 loop is CASSGTGTQETQYF. The CDR3 nucleotides read TGTGCCAGCAGCGGGACAGGGACCCAAGAGACCCAGTACTTC. The chain couples TRBV7-7 to TRBJ2-5, with 9 bases matching TRBD1. The CDR3 length is 14 residues. Trimming cost V 5 bases and J 1 base; bases outside gene matches: 2. Germline lookup yields CDR1 SSHAT and CDR2 FNYEAQ (reference sequence).

This clone was counted a single time. V usage is TRBV23-1 and J usage is TRBJ2-5; D not resolved. TRBV23-1 is given ORF status, its function remaining uncertain. CDR3 length: 14 amino acids. V lost 0 bases and J lost 3, with 8 bases in between. In DNA form, the CDR3 reads TGCGCCAGCAGTCAATCTTCGGTCAAAGAGACCCAGTACTTC. The encoded protein is CASSQSSVKETQYF.

The V gene is TRBV2, the J gene TRBJ2-7; TRBD2 aligns across 13 bases. The junction had 7 bases not matched to a gene; V was cut back by 8 bases and J by 3 bases. The CDR3 length is 15 residues. CDR1 is SNHLY, CDR2 FYNNEI, per germline. CDR3: CASGRGLAGIYEQYF. Written as DNA, the CDR3 is TGTGCCAGCGGAAGGGGACTAGCGGGAATCTACGAGCAGTACTTC. The full variable domain, completed using reference TRBV2 and TRBJ2-7, is EPEVTQTPSHQVTQMGQEVILRCVPISNHLYFYWYRQILGQKVEFLVSFYNNEISEKSEIFDDQFSVERPDGSNFTLKIRSTKLEDSAMYFCASGRGLAGIYEQYFGPGTRLTVT.

This clone was recorded only once. This rearrangement joins TRBV12-5 to TRBJ2-3, with D unresolved. Deletions cut 4 bases from V and 6 bases from J, with 11 bases between. This CDR3 is built from 13 residues. Germline V gene sequence: CDR1 LGHNT, CDR2 FRNRAP. The CDR3 nucleotides are TGTGCTAGTGGTTGGCTTTTATCGGATACGCAGTATTTT. Translating it yields CASGWLLSDTQYF.

The chain carries TRBV5-1 and TRBJ2-3; weak D call: TRBD2 (6 bases). The V gene lost 0 bases and the J gene lost 2 bases, with 10 bases spanning the gap. Germline-derived CDR1 and CDR2 are SGHRS and YFSETQ. The CDR3 is made up of 15 amino acids. This CDR3 is CASSLGASVTDTQYF. The DNA of the CDR3 is TGCGCCAGCAGCTTGGGGGCTAGCGTCACAGATACGCAGTATTTT.

The J gene is TRBJ2-3, the V gene TRBV5-1, with a possible D match to TRBD2 (5 bases). V was shortened by 4 bases and J by 5 bases, with 26 bases between the two germline ends. Germline-derived CDR1 and CDR2 are SGHRS and YFSETQ. The CDR3 covers 18 residues. This CDR3 reads CASSLPPLLEGHQDTQYF. CDR3 DNA: TGCGCCAGCAGCCTGCCACCGTTACTAGAAGGGCATCAAGATACGCAGTATTTT.

The rearrangement links TRBV5-1 to TRBJ2-1; D is perhaps TRBD2 (5 bases). Per germline, CDR1 SGHRS and CDR2 YFSETQ. The CDR3 runs to 16 residues. V gave up 2 bases and J gave up 0 bases, with 12 bases separating them. The DNA for the CDR3 is TGCGCCAGCAGCTTCGGACTGGGAAGCTCCTACAATGAGCAGTTCTTC. As protein: CASSFGLGSSYNEQFF.

This chain connects TRBV9 to TRBJ2-5, with D perhaps TRBD1 (6 bases). V was clipped by 0 bases and J by 5 bases, with 14 bases between them. The CDR3 has 15 residues. Germline V gene lookup returns CDR1 SGDLS and CDR2 YYNGEE. The CDR3 DNA follows: TGTGCCAGCAGCGTAGTTTGGGGGCGCGGGGAGACCCAGTACTTC. As protein: CASSVVWGRGETQYF.